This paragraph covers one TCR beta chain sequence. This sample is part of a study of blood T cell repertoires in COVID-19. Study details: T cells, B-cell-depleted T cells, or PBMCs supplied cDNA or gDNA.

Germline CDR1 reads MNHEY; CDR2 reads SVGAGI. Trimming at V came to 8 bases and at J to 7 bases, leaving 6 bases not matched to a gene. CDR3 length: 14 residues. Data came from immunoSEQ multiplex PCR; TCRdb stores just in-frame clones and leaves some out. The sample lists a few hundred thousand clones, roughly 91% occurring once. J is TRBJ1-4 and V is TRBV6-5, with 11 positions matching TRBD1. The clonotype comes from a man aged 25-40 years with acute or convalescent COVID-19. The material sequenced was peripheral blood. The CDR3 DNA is TGTGCCAGCTACCGGACAGGGGGCTTTGAAAAACTGTTTTTT. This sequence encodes CASYRTGGFEKLFF.